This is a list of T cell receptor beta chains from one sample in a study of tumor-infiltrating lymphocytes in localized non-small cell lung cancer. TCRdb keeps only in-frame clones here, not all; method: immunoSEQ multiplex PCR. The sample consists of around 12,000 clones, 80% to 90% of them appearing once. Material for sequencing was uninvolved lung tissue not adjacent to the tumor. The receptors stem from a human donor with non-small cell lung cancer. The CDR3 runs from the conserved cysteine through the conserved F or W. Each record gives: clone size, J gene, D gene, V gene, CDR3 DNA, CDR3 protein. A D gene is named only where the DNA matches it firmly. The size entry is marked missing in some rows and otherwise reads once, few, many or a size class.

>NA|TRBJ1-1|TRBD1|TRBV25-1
TGTGCCAGCAGTGTGACAGGGAGGAACACTGAAGCTTTCTTT
CASSVTGRNTEAFF
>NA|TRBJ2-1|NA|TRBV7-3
TGTGCCAGCAGCACCGGACTACCCTACAATGAGCAGTTCTTC
CASSTGLPYNEQFF
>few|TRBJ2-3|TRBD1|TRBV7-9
TGTGCCAGCAGTCCACAGGGGGCAGATACGCAGTATTTT
CASSPQGADTQYF
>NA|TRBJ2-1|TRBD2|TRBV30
TGTGCCTGGGACCCCTGGGGCGGGGGGGCCCATGAGCAGTTCTTC
CAWDPWGGGAHEQFF
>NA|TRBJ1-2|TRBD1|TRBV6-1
TGTGCCAGCAGTGACGTGGACAGGACCTATGGCTACACCTTC
CASSDVDRTYGYTF
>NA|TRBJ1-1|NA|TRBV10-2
TGCGCCAGCAGGGGGGACATACAAATGAACACTGAAGCTTTCTTT
CASRGDIQMNTEAFF
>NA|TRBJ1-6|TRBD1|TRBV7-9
TGTGCCAGCAGCTTAGTTGAGGCCAGGGGGCGGTGGACCCTCCACTTT
CASSLVEARGRWTLHF
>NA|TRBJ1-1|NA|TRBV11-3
TGTGCCAGCAGCTTAGTCGGATACACTGAAGCTTTCTTT
CASSLVGYTEAFF
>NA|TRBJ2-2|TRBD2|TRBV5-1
TGCGCCAGCAGCTCTGGACTAGCGGGGGACACCGGGGAGCTGTTTTTT
CASSSGLAGDTGELFF
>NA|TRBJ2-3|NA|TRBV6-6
TGTGCCAGCCGCAGGACCTACACAGATACGCAGTATTTT
CASRRTYTDTQYF
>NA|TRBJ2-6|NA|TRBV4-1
TGCGCCAGCAGCCAAGCCGCCACTGGGACGGGGGCCAACGTCCTGACTTTC
CASSQAATGTGANVLTF